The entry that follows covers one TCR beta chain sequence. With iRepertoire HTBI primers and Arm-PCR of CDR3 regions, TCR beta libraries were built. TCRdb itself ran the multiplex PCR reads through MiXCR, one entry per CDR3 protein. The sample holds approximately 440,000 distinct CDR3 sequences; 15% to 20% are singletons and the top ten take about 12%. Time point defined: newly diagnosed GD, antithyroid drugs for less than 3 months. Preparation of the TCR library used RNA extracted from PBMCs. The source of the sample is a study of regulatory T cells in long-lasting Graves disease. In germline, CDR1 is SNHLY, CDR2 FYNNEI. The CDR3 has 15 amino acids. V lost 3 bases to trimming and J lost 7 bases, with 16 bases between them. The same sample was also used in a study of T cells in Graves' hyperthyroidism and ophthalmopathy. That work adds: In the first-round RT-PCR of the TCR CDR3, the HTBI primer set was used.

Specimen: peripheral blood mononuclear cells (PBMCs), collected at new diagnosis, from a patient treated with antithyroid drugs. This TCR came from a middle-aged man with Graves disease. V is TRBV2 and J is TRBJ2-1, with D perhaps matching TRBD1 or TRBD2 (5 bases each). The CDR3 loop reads CASSDEGFHTNEQFF. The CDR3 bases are TGTGCCAGCAGTGACGAGGGGTTTCACACGAATGAGCAGTTCTTC.